This T cell receptor beta chain was documented in a study of blood T cell repertoires in COVID-19. On the study more broadly: Both acute and convalescent COVID-19 samples were obtained from the United States, Italy and Spain.

The CDR3 loop spans 14 amino acids. Germline lookup yields CDR1 SGHVS and CDR2 FNYEAQ. V was trimmed by 5 bases and J by 2 bases, leaving 11 bases between them. In the source study's methods: Scientists estimated how many nucleated cells there were by amplifying reference gene primers. Here immunoSEQ multiplex PCR was the method, and the copy in TCRdb shows in-frame clones only, minus some. V and J calls and clone size are those listed in that table; D and trimming were worked out from the DNA. The sample shows about 200,000 clones, over 80% of them seen only once. This TCR derives from a man aged 40-49 years with acute or convalescent COVID-19. The sequenced sample was peripheral blood. The rearrangement links TRBV7-6 to TRBJ2-3; possible D gene TRBD2, 5 bases. The CDR3 coding sequence is TGTGCCAGCAGCCCGATCGGGAACACAGATACGCAGTATTTT. Translating it yields CASSPIGNTDTQYF.